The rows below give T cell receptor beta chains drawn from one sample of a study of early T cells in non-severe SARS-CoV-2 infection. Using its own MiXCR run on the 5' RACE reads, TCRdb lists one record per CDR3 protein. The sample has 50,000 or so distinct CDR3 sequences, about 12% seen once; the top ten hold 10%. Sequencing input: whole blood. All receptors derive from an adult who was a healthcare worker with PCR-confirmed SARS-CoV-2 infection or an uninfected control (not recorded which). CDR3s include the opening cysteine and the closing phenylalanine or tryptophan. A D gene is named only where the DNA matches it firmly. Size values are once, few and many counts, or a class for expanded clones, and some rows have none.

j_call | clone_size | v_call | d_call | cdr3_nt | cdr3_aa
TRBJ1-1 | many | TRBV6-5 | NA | TGTGCCAGCAGTTACGCTGGGGCAGGAGACATGAACACTGAAGCTTTCTTT | CASSYAGAGDMNTEAFF
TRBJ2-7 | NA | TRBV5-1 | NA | TGCGCCAGCAGCCTGGACAGCTCGACCGGCGAGCAGTACTTC | CASSLDSSTGEQYF
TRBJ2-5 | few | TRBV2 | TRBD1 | TGTGCCAGCAGAATCTACAGGGGATCCTCTGAGACCCAGTACTTC | CASRIYRGSSETQYF
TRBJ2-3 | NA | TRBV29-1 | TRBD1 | TGCAGCGGGGGACAGGGGCGGCAGTATTTT | CSGGQGRQYF
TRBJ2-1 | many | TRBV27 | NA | TGTGCCAGCAGCCGCTCGGCAGGAGAGCAGTTCTTC | CASSRSAGEQFF
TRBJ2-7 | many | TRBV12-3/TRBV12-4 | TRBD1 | TGTGCCAGCAGTCAACCAGGACAGGGTGCCGAGCAGTACTTC | CASSQPGQGAEQYF
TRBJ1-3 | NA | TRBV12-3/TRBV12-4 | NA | TGTGCCAGCAGTCTTACGGGCGGAAACACCATATATTTT | CASSLTGGNTIYF
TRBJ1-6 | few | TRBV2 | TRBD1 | TGTGCCAGCAAGAAGGACAGGGTTAATTCACCCCTCCACTTT | CASKKDRVNSPLHF
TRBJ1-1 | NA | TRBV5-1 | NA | TGCGCCAGCAGTTATGTGGACGGCATGAACACTGAAGCTTTCTTT | CASSYVDGMNTEAFF
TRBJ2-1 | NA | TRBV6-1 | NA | TGTGCCAGCAGAAATTTAGGGTCCTACAATGAGCAGTTCTTC | CASRNLGSYNEQFF
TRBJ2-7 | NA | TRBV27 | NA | TGTGCCAGCAGTCAACAGAGCTCCTACGAGCAGTACTTC | CASSQQSSYEQYF
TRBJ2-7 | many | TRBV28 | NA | TGTGCCAGCAGTCCGGCCTACGAGCAGTACTTC | CASSPAYEQYF
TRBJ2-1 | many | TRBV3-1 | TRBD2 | TGTGCCAGCAGCCAAATAGCGGGGGGGACCTACAATGAGCAGTTCTTC | CASSQIAGGTYNEQFF